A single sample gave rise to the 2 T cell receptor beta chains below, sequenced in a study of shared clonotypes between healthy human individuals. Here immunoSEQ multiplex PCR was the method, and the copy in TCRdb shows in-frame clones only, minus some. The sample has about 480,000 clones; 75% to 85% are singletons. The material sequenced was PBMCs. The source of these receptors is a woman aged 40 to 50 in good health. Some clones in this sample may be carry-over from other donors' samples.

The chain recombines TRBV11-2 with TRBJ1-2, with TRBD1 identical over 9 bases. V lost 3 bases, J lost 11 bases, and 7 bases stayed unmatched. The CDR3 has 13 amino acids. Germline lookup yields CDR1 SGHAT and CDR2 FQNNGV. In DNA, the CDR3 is TGTGCCAGCAGCTTGACGGACAGGGGCCTTTACACCTTC. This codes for CASSLTDRGLYTF. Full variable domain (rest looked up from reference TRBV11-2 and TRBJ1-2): EAGVAQSPRYKIIEKRQSVAFWCNPISGHATLYWYQQILGQGPKLLIQFQNNGVVDDSQLPKDRFSAERLKGVDSTLKIQPAKLEDSAVYLCASSLTDRGLYTFGSGTRLTVV.

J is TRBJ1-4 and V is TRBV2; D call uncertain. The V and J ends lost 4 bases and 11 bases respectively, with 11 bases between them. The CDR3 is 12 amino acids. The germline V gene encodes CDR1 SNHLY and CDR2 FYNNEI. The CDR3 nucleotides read TGTGCCAGCAGTGTAGGCGACGAGAAACTGTTTTTT. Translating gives CASSVGDEKLFF.